The clone carrying this T cell receptor beta chain was recorded a few times. This entry belongs to a study of T cell repertoires in cytomegalovirus infection. TCRdb recomputed calls from the reads with MiXCR, one row per CDR3 protein. The data hold 110,000 to 150,000 distinct CDR3 sequences, with roughly 6% observed a single time. This sequence was found in a human donor in good health (CMV status not recorded). Some clones in this sample may be carry-over from other donors' samples. The sequenced sample consisted of PBMCs.

DNA for the CDR3: TGTGCCAGCAGTAGGGGTCGGACGGGAAACACTGAAGCTTTCTTT. This gives the protein CASSRGRTGNTEAFF. This chain connects TRBV25-1 to TRBJ1-1; D is possibly TRBD1 (5 bases). V was trimmed by 5 bases and J by 2 bases, leaving 15 bases between them. The germline V gene has CDR1 MGHDK and CDR2 SYGVNS. The CDR3 is 15 amino acids.